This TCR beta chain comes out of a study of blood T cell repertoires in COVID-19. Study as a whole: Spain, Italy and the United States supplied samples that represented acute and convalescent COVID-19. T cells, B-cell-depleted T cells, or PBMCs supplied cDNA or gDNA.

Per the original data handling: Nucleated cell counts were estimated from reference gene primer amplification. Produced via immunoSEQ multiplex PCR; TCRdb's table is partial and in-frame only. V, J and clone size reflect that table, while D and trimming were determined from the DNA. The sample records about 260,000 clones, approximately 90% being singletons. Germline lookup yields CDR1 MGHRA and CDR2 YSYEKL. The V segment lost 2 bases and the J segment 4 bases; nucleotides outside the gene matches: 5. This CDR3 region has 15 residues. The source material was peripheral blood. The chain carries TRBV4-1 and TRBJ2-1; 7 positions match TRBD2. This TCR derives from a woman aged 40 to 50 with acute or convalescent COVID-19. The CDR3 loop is CASSQRSSGYNEQFF. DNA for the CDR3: TGCGCCAGCAGCCAAAGAAGTAGCGGGTACAATGAGCAGTTCTTC.